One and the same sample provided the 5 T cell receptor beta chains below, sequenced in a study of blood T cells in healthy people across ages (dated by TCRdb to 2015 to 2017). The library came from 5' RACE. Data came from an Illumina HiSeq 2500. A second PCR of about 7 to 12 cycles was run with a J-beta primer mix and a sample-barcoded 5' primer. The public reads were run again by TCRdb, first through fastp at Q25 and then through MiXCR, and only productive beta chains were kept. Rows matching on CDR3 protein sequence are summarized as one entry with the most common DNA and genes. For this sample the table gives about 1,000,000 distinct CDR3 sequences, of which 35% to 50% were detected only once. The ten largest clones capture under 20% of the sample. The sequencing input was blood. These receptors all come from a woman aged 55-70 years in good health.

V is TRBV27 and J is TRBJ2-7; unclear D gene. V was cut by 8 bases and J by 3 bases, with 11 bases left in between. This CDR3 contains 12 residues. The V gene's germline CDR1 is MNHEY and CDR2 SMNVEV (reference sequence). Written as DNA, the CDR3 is TGTGCCAGCGGCCCCCTCTTCTACGAGCAGTACTTC. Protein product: CASGPLFYEQYF.

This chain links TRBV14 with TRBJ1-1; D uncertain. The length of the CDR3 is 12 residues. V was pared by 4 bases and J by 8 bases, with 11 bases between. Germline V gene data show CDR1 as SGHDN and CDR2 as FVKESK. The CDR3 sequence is CASSRLTEEAFF. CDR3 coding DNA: TGTGCCAGCAGCCGATTAACGGAGGAAGCTTTCTTT.

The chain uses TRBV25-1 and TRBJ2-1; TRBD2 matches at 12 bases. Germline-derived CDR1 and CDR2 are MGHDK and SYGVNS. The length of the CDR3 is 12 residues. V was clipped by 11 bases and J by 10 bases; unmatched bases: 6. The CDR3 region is CAVRGTSGEQFF. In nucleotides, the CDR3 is TGTGCCGTGCGTGGGACTAGCGGGGAGCAGTTCTTC.

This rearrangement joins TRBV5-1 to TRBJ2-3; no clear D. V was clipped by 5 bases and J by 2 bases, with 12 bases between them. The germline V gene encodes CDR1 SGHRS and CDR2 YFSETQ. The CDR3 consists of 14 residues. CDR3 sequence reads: CASRQGGYTDTQYF. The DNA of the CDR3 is TGCGCCAGCAGGCAAGGTGGTTACACAGATACGCAGTATTTT.

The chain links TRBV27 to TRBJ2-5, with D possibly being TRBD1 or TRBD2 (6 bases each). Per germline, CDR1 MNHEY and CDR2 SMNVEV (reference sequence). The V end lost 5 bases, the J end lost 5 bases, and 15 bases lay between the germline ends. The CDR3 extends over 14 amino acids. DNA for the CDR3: TGTGCCAGCAGTGTTCGGGGGCGAAGGGAGACCCAGTACTTC. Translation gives CASSVRGRRETQYF.